Presented here are 28 T cell receptor beta chains from one specimen sequenced in a study of chemoradiotherapy in HPV16-positive cancers (dated by TCRdb to between 2021 and 2024). Libraries were built with the immunoSEQ multiplex PCR assay. In TCRdb, the immuneACCESS table is reduced to in-frame sequences with V and J assigned. These tables do not hold every clone; where another copy was compared, an unresolved V gene accounts for under half, and the others remain unexplained. The sample table shows about 32,000 clones, and around 88% are seen once. Clones ranked in the top ten supply roughly 4.5% of the sample. Sequences were derived from blood, sampled from a patient who underwent chemoradiotherapy. Every receptor here comes from a human donor with HPV-associated anogenital cancer.

CDR3: CASSLASGDDTQYF. The CDR3 nucleotides are TGCGCCAGCAGCTTGGCCTCGGGGGACGATACGCAGTATTTT. This chain connects TRBV5-1 to TRBJ2-3; the D gene is possibly TRBD2 (6 bases). CDR1 and CDR2 (germline): SGHRS, YFSETQ. There are 14 residues in the CDR3. The V end lost 0 bases, the J end lost 6 bases, and 11 bases lay between the germline ends.

The rearrangement uses TRBV27 and TRBJ2-2; the match to TRBD1 covers 8 bases. After removal of 8 bases from V and 5 bases from J, the junction contained 13 bases not matched to a gene. This CDR3 has 16 residues. CDR1 is MNHEY, CDR2 SMNVEV, per germline (reference sequence). The DNA of the CDR3 is TGTGCCAGCGGGGACAGGCGGGCCACGGGGACCGGGGAGCTGTTTTTT. It is translated as CASGDRRATGTGELFF.

This chain uses TRBV4-2 with TRBJ1-2; the match to TRBD1 covers 7 bases. CDR3 length: 18 residues. Trimming took 1 base from V and 4 from J; bases not matched to a gene: 15. Germline loops: CDR1 LGHNA, CDR2 YNFKEQ. The CDR3 loop reads CASSQAGGGGGSGYGYTF. The CDR3 bases are TGTGCCAGCAGCCAAGCGGGAGGGGGCGGTGGTAGTGGCTATGGCTACACCTTC.

Here the CDR3 DNA reads TGTGCCACCACAGAACCGAACACTGAAGCTTTCTTT. This gives the protein CATTEPNTEAFF. The V call is TRBV6-1, the J call TRBJ1-1; no clear D gene. Germline values: CDR1 MNHNS, CDR2 SASEGT. The V gene lost 10 bases and the J gene lost 1 base, with 10 bases spanning the gap. This CDR3 spans 12 amino acids.

Worth noting for this clone: A read error may account for a junction end that differs from germline. The gene calls are TRBV30 and TRBJ1-2; D is unclear. CDR1 is GTSNPN, CDR2 SVGIG, per germline (reference sequence). The CDR3 is 12 amino acids. The CDR3 spells CVWSPEFYGYTF. For the CDR3, the DNA is TGTGTCTGGAGTCCAGAGTTCTACGGCTACACCTTC.

The genes are TRBV28 and TRBJ2-7; D is perhaps TRBD2 (6 bases). V was shortened by 7 bases and J by 2 bases, with 27 bases between the two germline ends. The CDR3 has 18 amino acids. The germline V gene has CDR1 MDHEN and CDR2 SYDVKM. For the CDR3, the DNA is TGTGCCAGCAAGCTACGACTAGTTCGTCGATCGGAGCCCTACGAGCAGTACTTC. Its protein product is CASKLRLVRRSEPYEQYF.

V usage is TRBV2 and J usage is TRBJ2-3, with unresolved D. Trimming cost V 7 bases and J 4 bases, with 12 bases left between them. CDR1 and CDR2 from the germline V gene are SNHLY and FYNNEI. The CDR3 is made up of 13 amino acids. The CDR3: CASTGMGSDTQYF. The CDR3 DNA sequence: TGTGCCAGCACCGGAATGGGGTCAGATACGCAGTATTTT. Full variable domain (outside the CDR3, taken from reference TRBV2 and TRBJ2-3): EPEVTQTPSHQVTQMGQEVILRCVPISNHLYFYWYRQILGQKVEFLVSFYNNEISEKSEIFDDQFSVERPDGSNFTLKIRSTKLEDSAMYFCASTGMGSDTQYFGPGTRLTVL.

V gene TRBV11-3 combines with J gene TRBJ2-2; the D gene is possibly TRBD1 (5 bases). In germline, CDR1 is SGHNT, CDR2 YENEEA. This CDR3 comprises 13 residues. V gave up 5 bases and J gave up 5 bases, with 9 bases separating them. This chain's CDR3 is CASSVQETGELFF. The CDR3 DNA follows: TGTGCCAGCAGCGTACAGGAAACCGGGGAGCTGTTTTTT.

The chain links TRBV15 to TRBJ1-2; 7 bases match TRBD1. This CDR3 is 15 amino acids long. Germline assignment: CDR1 LNHNV and CDR2 YYDKDF (reference sequence). V trimming: 1 base; J trimming: 4 bases; junction bases outside the gene matches: 6. The CDR3 DNA sequence: TGTGCCACCAGCAGAGGGGAACAGGGGATCTATGGCTACACCTTC. Translated: CATSRGEQGIYGYTF.

The J gene is TRBJ1-5, the V gene TRBV4-2; D gene uncertain. Germline V gives CDR1 LGHNA, CDR2 YNFKEQ. The ends were cut back, 1 base at V and 5 bases at J, with 18 bases in the middle. CDR3 length: 17 amino acids. CDR3: CASSQAVGPSGYQPQHF. In nucleotides, the CDR3 is TGTGCCAGCAGCCAAGCAGTCGGGCCGAGCGGTTATCAGCCCCAGCATTTT.

The chain employs TRBV4-2 and TRBJ1-1, with D hard to call. The CDR3 is 14 amino acids. Germline V gives CDR1 LGHNA, CDR2 YNFKEQ. Trimming left V 3 bases short and J 0 bases short, with 8 bases between. For the CDR3, the DNA is TGTGCCAGCAGCCAGGAATACATGAACACTGAAGCTTTCTTT. It encodes CASSQEYMNTEAFF.

The chain joins TRBV14 to TRBJ2-1; D possibly corresponds to TRBD2 (6 bases). Germline lookup yields CDR1 SGHDN and CDR2 FVKESK. The CDR3 sequence is 13 residues long. V shed 1 base and J shed 12 bases, with 13 bases lying between them. The CDR3 protein is CASSQGGVARQFF. CDR3 DNA sequence: TGTGCCAGCAGCCAAGGGGGGGTAGCGAGGCAGTTCTTC.

The CDR3 protein is CASSLSNSPLHF. The CDR3 DNA reads TGTGCCAGCAGTCTCAGTAATTCACCCCTCCACTTT. This chain links TRBV27 with TRBJ1-6; D gene unclear. V was pared by 5 bases and J by 6 bases, with 5 bases between. CDR1 is MNHEY, CDR2 SMNVEV, per germline (reference sequence). The CDR3 covers 12 residues.

V usage is TRBV7-3 and J usage is TRBJ1-2; D gene ambiguous. The germline CDR1 and CDR2 sequences are SGHTA and FQGTGA. V was pared by 5 bases and J by 5 bases, with 12 bases between. There are 13 residues in the CDR3. The CDR3 DNA follows: TGTGCCAGCAGCCCTGACGGCCTATATGGCTACACCTTC. It translates to CASSPDGLYGYTF.

CDR3 in DNA: TGTGCCAGCAGCTTAATTGGAGGGTCGAACACTGAAGCTTTCTTT. Translating gives CASSLIGGSNTEAFF. V is TRBV7-9 and J is TRBJ1-1; D ambiguous. Germline values: CDR1 SEHNR, CDR2 FQNEAQ (reference sequence). The V gene lost 2 bases and the J gene lost 1 base, with 11 bases spanning the gap. The CDR3 covers 15 residues.

V and J are TRBV27 and TRBJ2-7; the match to TRBD2 covers 9 bases. V gave up 5 bases and J gave up 4 bases; unmatched junction bases: 6. Looked up from germline, CDR1 is MNHEY and CDR2 is SMNVEV (reference sequence). The CDR3 contains 14 residues. The CDR3 region is CASSERGALYEQYF. CDR3 sequence (DNA): TGTGCCAGCAGTGAGCGGGGGGCCCTTTACGAGCAGTACTTC.

The chain is built from TRBV5-1 and TRBJ2-2; D is undetermined. V lost 0 bases and J 1 base, leaving 7 bases between the germline ends. Germline V CDR1 and CDR2: SGHRS, YFSETQ. This CDR3 contains 15 residues. The CDR3 DNA reads TGCGCCAGCAGCTTGGAACAGCAGAACACCGGGGAGCTGTTTTTT. It codes for CASSLEQQNTGELFF.

The chain links TRBV6-6 to TRBJ1-1; D perhaps matches TRBD1 (6 bases). This CDR3 region has 14 residues. The V gene lost 7 bases and the J gene lost 6 bases, with 18 bases spanning the gap. The germline gives CDR1 MNHNY, CDR2 SVGAGI (reference sequence). The CDR3 nucleotides are TGTGCCAGCAACACAGGTGGGGGGCGGGCTGAAGCTTTCTTT. Protein: CASNTGGGRAEAFF.

This sequence joins TRBV27 and TRBJ2-7, with 10 bases lining up with TRBD2. Germline V gene lookup returns CDR1 MNHEY and CDR2 SMNVEV (reference sequence). The CDR3 runs 14 residues. The trim removed 6 bases at V and 7 bases at J, leaving 9 bases unmatched. CDR3 DNA: TGTGCCAGCAGGGACAGCGGGAGGGTGGGGGAGCAGTACTTC. Translated: CASRDSGRVGEQYF.

The sample holds one count of this clone. J is TRBJ1-3 and V is TRBV19; D not resolved. Trimming took off 3 bases at V and 0 bases at J, with 9 bases between the two ends. The germline gives CDR1 LNHDA, CDR2 SQIVND (reference sequence). CDR3 length equals 15 residues. Here the CDR3 DNA reads TGTGCCAGTAGTATCGGGAGTTACTCTGGAAACACCATATATTTT. This codes for CASSIGSYSGNTIYF.

The chain joins TRBV2 to TRBJ1-1, with 7 bases that match TRBD1. The V segment lost 9 bases and the J segment 4 bases; nucleotides outside the gene matches: 11. This CDR3 is built from 14 residues. Per germline, CDR1 SNHLY and CDR2 FYNNEI. In nucleotides, the CDR3 is TGTGCCAGTGCAGGGGGGGTAGGAGGCACTGAAGCTTTCTTT. It specifies CASAGGVGGTEAFF.

The V call is TRBV5-6, the J call TRBJ2-7; maybe TRBD2 (6 bases). Between the trimmed V and J ends, which lost 4 bases and 7 bases, there was a span of 18 bases. The CDR3 is 14 amino acids. Germline CDR1 is SGHDT and CDR2 is YYEEEE. The CDR3 bases are TGTGCCAGCAGCCGCGAGGAGGGGTCGGGAGAGCAGTACTTC. This codes for CASSREEGSGEQYF.

The rearrangement links TRBV18 to TRBJ2-7; D unresolved. The V gene's germline CDR1 is KGHSH and CDR2 LQKENI. The CDR3 runs 14 residues. Trimming cost V 1 base and J 2 bases, with 9 bases left between them. The CDR3 loop reads CASSPRTETYEQYF. The CDR3 nucleotides read TGTGCCAGCTCACCACGAACAGAAACCTACGAGCAGTACTTC.

The chain recombines TRBV5-5 with TRBJ2-7, with 8 bases lining up with TRBD1. V gave up 4 bases and J gave up 3 bases; unmatched junction bases: 3. Germline V gives CDR1 SGHKS, CDR2 YYEKEE (reference sequence). The CDR3 extends over 13 amino acids. CDR3 loop: CASSGGQVYEQYF. CDR3 in DNA: TGTGCCAGCAGCGGGGGACAGGTCTACGAGCAGTACTTC.

This clone was observed once. The V call is TRBV30, the J call TRBJ2-1; 9 nucleotides line up with TRBD2. The CDR3 sequence is 15 residues long. Trimming at V came to 3 bases and at J to 3 bases, leaving 6 bases not matched to a gene. Germline assignment: CDR1 GTSNPN and CDR2 SVGIG (reference sequence). The CDR3 DNA reads TGTGCCTGGAGGCCCCGGACTAGCGTCTACAATGAGCAGTTCTTC. The encoded protein is CAWRPRTSVYNEQFF.

This clone was seen just once. The chain uses TRBV2 and TRBJ2-1; TRBD2 agrees at 9 bases. Trimming cost V 4 bases and J 6 bases; bases outside gene matches: 10. Per the germline V gene, CDR1 is SNHLY and CDR2 is FYNNEI. The CDR3 consists of 16 residues. CDR3 coding DNA: TGTGCCAGCAGTGGATCGAGCGGGAGGCTTGGCAATGAGCAGTTCTTC. Protein sequence: CASSGSSGRLGNEQFF.

The chain carries TRBV14 and TRBJ2-1, with a weak D call TRBD1 (6 bases). This CDR3 is 12 amino acids long. Trimming stripped 4 bases from V and 15 bases from J, with 16 bases between. The germline gives CDR1 SGHDN, CDR2 FVKESK. DNA for the CDR3: TGTGCCAGCAGCCGGAAGGGGGACCCCATGTTCTTC. Its protein product is CASSRKGDPMFF. Full variable domain (outside the CDR3, taken from reference TRBV14 and TRBJ2-1): EAGVTQFPSHSVIEKGQTVTLRCDPISGHDNLYWYRRVMGKEIKFLLHFVKESKQDESGMPNNRFLAERTGGTYSTLKVQPAELEDSGVYFCASSRKGDPMFFGPGTRLTVL.

The chain uses TRBV7-9 and TRBJ1-2; TRBD1 is a possible D gene (5 bases). Trimming shortened V by 3 bases and J by 10 bases, and 15 bases separated the two germline ends. The CDR3 has 13 residues. Germline loops: CDR1 SEHNR, CDR2 FQNEAQ (reference sequence). The CDR3 loop is CASSFGQGVDYTF. Written as DNA, the CDR3 is TGTGCCAGCAGCTTCGGGCAGGGAGTCGACTACACCTTC.